These T cell receptor beta chains were read from a single sample in a study of T cell changes during pregnancy in multiple sclerosis. TCRdb's table, derived via immunoSEQ multiplex PCR, lists solely in-frame clones and lacks some. The repertoire consists of around 64,000 clones, with over 85% occurring once and the leading ten covering 2.6%. The material was CD8+ T cells from peripheral blood mononuclear cells, obtained in the third trimester of pregnancy. The receptors stem from a female donor with multiple sclerosis, enrolled in a pregnancy study. Both conserved end residues are part of each CDR3. The D gene is left open where the match is weak. Not all rows give a size; the values are once, few, many and, for expanded clones, a class.

abundance	j_gene	d_gene	v_gene	CDR3nt	CDR3aa
.	TRBJ2-1	TRBD2	TRBV19	TGTGCCACCCTGGGACTAGCGGGGAAGGGAGAGCAGTTCTTC	CATLGLAGKGEQFF
.	TRBJ1-1	.	TRBV6-6	TGTGCCAGCAGTTGGATCCAGGGTACGGACACTGAAGCTTTCTTT	CASSWIQGTDTEAFF
.	TRBJ2-7	.	TRBV5-1	TGCGCCAGCAGCCCAAAAATCGGGAGCTACGACGAGCAGTACTTC	CASSPKIGSYDEQYF
.	TRBJ2-1	TRBD2	TRBV27	TGTGCCAGCAGTTTATCGACACTAGCGGGAGGCCCGGGGAATGAGCAGTTCTTC	CASSLSTLAGGPGNEQFF
.	TRBJ2-5	.	TRBV25-1	TGTGCCAGCAGTCCACTAATCGGGTGGTACCAAGAGACCCAGTACTTC	CASSPLIGWYQETQYF
.	TRBJ2-1	TRBD2	TRBV4-1	TGCGCCAGCAGCCGCGGGACTAGCGGGAGTGGTGAGCAGTTCTTC	CASSRGTSGSGEQFF
few	TRBJ2-2	.	TRBV19	TGTGCCAGTAGTCGTACCGGGGAGCTGTTTTTT	CASSRTGELFF
few	TRBJ1-2	.	TRBV6-5	TGTGCCAGCAGTTACAGGGCCAGCGGCTATGGCTACACCTTC	CASSYRASGYGYTF
.	TRBJ1-5	TRBD1	TRBV5-6	TGTGCCAGCAGTCCCGGGACAGCCCAGCCCCAGCATTTT	CASSPGTAQPQHF
.	TRBJ2-1	TRBD2	TRBV19	TGTGCCAGTAGTATAGAGGGGGCGGGACTAGGGGACAATGAGCAGTTCTTC	CASSIEGAGLGDNEQFF
.	TRBJ2-7	TRBD2	TRBV7-7	TGTGCCAGCAGCTTAGGCCCTAGCGGGGATGACGAGCAGTACTTC	CASSLGPSGDDEQYF
.	TRBJ2-7	.	TRBV7-9	TGTGCCAGCAGCTTAGGCGGGGTCAGCTCCTACGAGCAGTACTTC	CASSLGGVSSYEQYF
.	TRBJ2-7	TRBD2	TRBV5-4	TGTGCCAGCAGCCCCCGGATCGCGGGAGGGGAAGACGAGCAGTACTTC	CASSPRIAGGEDEQYF
.	TRBJ1-2	.	TRBV6-5	TGTGCCAGCAGTTACTCGACAGTCTTTTCTGGTGGCTACACCTTC	CASSYSTVFSGGYTF